This T cell receptor (beta chain) was observed in a study of blood T cells in healthy people across ages. Together with a sample-barcoded 5' primer, a J-beta primer mix was included in a second PCR lasting about 7 to 11 cycles. TCRdb re-called the 5' RACE reads through MiXCR, storing one row per CDR3 protein. This sample yields roughly 680,000 distinct CDR3 sequences, of which approximately 52% are seen a single time; 13% belongs to the top ten. Broader study findings: TCR beta diversity tracked closely with naive T cell percentage.

About this clonotype itself: Its antigen is as yet unknown.

Trimming stripped 6 bases from V and 6 bases from J, with 8 bases between. The length of the CDR3 is 11 residues. CDR1 is SQVTM and CDR2 is ANQGSEA in the germline V gene. The sample was blood. The chain combines TRBV29-1 with TRBJ2-2; D gene unclear. This clonotype was obtained from a woman over 75 in good health. In nucleotides, the CDR3 is TGCAGCGTCCCCCGGGCCGGGGAGCTGTTTTTT. Its translation is CSVPRAGELFF.